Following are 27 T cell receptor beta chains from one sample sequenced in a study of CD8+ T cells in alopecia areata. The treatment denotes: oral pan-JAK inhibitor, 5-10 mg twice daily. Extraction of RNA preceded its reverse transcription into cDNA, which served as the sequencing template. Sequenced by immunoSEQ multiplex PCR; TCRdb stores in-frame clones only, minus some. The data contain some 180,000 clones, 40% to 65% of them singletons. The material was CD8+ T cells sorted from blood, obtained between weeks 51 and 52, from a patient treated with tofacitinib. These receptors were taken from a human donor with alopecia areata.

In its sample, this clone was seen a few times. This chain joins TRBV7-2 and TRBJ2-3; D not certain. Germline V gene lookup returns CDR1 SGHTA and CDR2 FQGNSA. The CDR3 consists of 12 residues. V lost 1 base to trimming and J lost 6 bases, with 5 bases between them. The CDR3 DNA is TGTGCCAGCAGCTTAGTTGGGGATACGCAGTATTTT. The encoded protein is CASSLVGDTQYF.

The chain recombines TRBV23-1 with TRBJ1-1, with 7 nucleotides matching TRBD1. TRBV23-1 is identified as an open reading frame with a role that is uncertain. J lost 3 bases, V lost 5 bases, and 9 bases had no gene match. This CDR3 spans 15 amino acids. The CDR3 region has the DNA TGCGCCAGCAGTTCCCGACAGGGCAAGGACACTGAAGCTTTCTTT. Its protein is CASSSRQGKDTEAFF.

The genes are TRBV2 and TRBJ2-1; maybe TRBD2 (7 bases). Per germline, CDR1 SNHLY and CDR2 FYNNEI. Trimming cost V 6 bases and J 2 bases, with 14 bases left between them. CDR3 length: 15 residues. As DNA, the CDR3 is TGTGCCAGCAGAGTGGCGGGGGCCCCCTACAATGAGCAGTTCTTC. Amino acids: CASRVAGAPYNEQFF.

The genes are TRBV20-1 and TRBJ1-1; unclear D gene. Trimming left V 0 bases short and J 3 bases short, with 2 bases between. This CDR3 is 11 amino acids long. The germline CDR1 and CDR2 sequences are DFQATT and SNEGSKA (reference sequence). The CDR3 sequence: CSAREDTEAFF. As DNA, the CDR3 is TGCAGTGCTAGAGAAGACACTGAAGCTTTCTTT.

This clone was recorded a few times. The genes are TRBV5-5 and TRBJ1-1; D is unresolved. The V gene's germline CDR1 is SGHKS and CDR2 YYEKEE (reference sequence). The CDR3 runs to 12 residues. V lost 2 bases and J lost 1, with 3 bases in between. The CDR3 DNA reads TGTGCCAGCAGCTTTCGGAACACTGAAGCTTTCTTT. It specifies CASSFRNTEAFF. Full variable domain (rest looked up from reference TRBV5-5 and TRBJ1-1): DAGVTQSPTHLIKTRGQQVTLRCSPISGHKSVSWYQQVLGQGPQFIFQYYEKEERGRGNFPDRFSARQFPNYSSELNVNALLLGDSALYLCASSFRNTEAFFGQGTRLTVV.

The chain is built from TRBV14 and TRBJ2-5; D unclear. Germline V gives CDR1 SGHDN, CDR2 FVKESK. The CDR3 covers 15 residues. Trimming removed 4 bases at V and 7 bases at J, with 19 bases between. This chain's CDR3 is CASSRHSTKLGTQYF. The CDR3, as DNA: TGTGCCAGCAGCCGACACTCGACGAAATTGGGGACCCAGTACTTC.

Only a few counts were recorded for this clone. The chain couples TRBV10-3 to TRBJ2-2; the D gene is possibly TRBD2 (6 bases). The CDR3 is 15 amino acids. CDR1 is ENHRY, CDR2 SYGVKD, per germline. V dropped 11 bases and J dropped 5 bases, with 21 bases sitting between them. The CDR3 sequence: CAAQVAALGTGELFF. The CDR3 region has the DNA TGTGCCGCCCAAGTAGCGGCCTTGGGAACCGGGGAGCTGTTTTTT.

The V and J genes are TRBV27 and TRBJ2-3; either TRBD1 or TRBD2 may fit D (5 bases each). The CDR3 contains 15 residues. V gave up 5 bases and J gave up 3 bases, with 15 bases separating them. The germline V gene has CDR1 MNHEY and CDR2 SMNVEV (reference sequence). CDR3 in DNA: TGTGCCAGCAGTCCTAGATGGGGCGGGACAGATACGCAGTATTTT. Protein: CASSPRWGGTDTQYF.

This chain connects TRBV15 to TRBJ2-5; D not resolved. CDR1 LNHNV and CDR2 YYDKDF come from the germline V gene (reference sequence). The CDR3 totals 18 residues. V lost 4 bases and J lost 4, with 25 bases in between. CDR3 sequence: CATSKRAEPIHWRETQYF. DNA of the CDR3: TGTGCCACCAGCAAACGGGCAGAACCGATTCATTGGAGAGAGACCCAGTACTTC. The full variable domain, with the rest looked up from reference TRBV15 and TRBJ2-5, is DAMVIQNPRYQVTQFGKPVTLSCSQTLNHNVMYWYQQKSSQAPKLLFHYYDKDFNNEADTPDNFQSRRPNTSFCFLDIRSPGLGDTAMYLCATSKRAEPIHWRETQYFGPGTRLLVL.

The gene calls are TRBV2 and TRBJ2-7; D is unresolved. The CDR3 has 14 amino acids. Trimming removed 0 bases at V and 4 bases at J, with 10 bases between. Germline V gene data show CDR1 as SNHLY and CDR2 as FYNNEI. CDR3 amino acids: CASSEADALYEQYF. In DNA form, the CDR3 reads TGTGCCAGCAGTGAAGCGGACGCCTTGTACGAGCAGTACTTC. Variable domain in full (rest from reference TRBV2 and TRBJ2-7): EPEVTQTPSHQVTQMGQEVILRCVPISNHLYFYWYRQILGQKVEFLVSFYNNEISEKSEIFDDQFSVERPDGSNFTLKIRSTKLEDSAMYFCASSEADALYEQYFGPGTRLTVT.

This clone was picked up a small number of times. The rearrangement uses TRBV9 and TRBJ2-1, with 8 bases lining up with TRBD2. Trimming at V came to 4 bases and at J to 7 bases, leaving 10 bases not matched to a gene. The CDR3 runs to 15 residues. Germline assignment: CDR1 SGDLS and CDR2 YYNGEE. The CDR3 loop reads CASSPPAGGINEQFF. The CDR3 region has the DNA TGTGCCAGCAGCCCACCCGCGGGGGGTATAAATGAGCAGTTCTTC.

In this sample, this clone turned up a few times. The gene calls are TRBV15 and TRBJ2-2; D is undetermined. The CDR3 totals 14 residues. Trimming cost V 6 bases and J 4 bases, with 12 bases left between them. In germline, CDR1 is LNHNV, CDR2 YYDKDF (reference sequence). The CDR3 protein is CATRAGPGTGELFF. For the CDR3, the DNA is TGTGCCACCAGGGCAGGCCCAGGCACCGGGGAGCTGTTTTTT.

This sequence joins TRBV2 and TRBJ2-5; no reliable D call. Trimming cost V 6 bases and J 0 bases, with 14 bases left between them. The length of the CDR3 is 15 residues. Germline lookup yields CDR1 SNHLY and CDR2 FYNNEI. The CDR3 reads CASRPSPGNQETQYF. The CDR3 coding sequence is TGTGCCAGCAGACCCTCTCCAGGAAACCAAGAGACCCAGTACTTC.

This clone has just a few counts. The CDR3 protein is CASSLAGTAGELFF. The CDR3 bases are TGTGCCAGCAGCTTAGCAGGGACGGCCGGGGAGCTGTTTTTT. The chain is built from TRBV7-3 and TRBJ2-2; the D call may be TRBD1 or TRBD2 (5 bases each). The CDR3 runs to 14 residues. Trimming stripped 2 bases from V and 6 bases from J, with 10 bases between. Germline CDR1 and CDR2: SGHTA and FQGTGA.

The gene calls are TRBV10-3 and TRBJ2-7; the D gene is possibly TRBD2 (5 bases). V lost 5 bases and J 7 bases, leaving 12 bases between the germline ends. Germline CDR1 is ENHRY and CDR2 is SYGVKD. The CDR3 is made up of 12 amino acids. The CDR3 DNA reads TGTGCCATCAGTCCCGACTATCTTGAGCAGTACTTC. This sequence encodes CAISPDYLEQYF.

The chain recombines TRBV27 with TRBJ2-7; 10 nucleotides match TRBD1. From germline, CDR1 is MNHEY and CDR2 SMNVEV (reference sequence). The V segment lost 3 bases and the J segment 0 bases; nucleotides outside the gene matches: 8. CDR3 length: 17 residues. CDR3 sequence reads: CASSLGPGTGDSYEQYF. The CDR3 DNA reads TGTGCCAGCAGTTTGGGTCCCGGGACAGGGGACTCCTACGAGCAGTACTTC.

The CDR3 region is CASSLVFRAGNEQFF. The DNA of the CDR3 is TGTGCCAGTAGTCTAGTTTTCAGGGCGGGGAATGAGCAGTTCTTC. The chain employs TRBV19 and TRBJ2-1, with D possibly matching TRBD2 (6 bases). Trimming took off 5 bases at V and 7 bases at J, with 18 bases between the two ends. This CDR3 spans 15 amino acids. Germline V gene sequence: CDR1 LNHDA, CDR2 SQIVND (reference sequence).

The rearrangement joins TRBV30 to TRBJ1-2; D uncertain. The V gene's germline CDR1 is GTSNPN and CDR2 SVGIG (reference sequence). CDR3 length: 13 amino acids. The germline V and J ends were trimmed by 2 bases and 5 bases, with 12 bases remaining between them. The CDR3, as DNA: TGTGCCTGGAGTCTACGACATCTTTATGGCTACACCTTC. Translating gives CAWSLRHLYGYTF.

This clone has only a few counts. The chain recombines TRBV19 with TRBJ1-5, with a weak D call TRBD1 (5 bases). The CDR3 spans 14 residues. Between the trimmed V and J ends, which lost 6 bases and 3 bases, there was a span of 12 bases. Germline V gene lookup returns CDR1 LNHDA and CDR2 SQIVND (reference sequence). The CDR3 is CASSLDSVNQPQHF. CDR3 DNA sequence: TGTGCCAGTAGCTTAGACAGCGTCAATCAGCCCCAGCATTTT.

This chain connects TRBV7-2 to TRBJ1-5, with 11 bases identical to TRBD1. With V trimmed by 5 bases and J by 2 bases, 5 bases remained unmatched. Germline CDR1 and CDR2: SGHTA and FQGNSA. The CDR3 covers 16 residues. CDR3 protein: CASSRTGGGGNQPQHF. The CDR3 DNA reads TGTGCCAGCAGCCGGACAGGGGGCGGAGGCAATCAGCCCCAGCATTTT. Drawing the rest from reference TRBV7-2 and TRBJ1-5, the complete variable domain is GAGVSQSPSNKVTEKGKDVELRCDPISGHTALYWYRQSLGQGLEFLIYFQGNSAPDKSGLPSDRFSAERTGGSVSTLTIQRTQQEDSAVYLCASSRTGGGGNQPQHFGDGTRLSIL.

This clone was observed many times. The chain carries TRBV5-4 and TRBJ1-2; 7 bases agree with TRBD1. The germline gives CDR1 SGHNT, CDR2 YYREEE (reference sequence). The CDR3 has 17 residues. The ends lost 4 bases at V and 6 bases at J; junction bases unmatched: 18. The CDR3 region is CASSLNPKTRQGHGYTF. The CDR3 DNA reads TGTGCCAGCAGCCTGAACCCGAAGACAAGACAGGGCCATGGCTACACCTTC.

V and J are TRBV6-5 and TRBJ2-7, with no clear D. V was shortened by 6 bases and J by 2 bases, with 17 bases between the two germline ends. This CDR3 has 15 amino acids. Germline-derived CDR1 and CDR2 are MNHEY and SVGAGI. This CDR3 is CASSPGPANPYEQYF. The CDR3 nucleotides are TGTGCCAGCAGCCCGGGCCCCGCAAACCCCTACGAGCAGTACTTC.

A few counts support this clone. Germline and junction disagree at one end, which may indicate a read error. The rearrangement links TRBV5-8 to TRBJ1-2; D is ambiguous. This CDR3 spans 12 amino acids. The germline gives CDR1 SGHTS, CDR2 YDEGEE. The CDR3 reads CASTLGLYGYTF. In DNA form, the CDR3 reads TGTGCCAGCACCTTGGGTCTCTATGGCTACACCTTC.

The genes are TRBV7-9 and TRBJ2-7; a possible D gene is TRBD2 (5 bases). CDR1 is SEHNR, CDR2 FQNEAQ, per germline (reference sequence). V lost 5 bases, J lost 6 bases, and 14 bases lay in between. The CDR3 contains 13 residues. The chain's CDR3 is CASSPAGAREQYF. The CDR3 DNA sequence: TGTGCCAGCAGCCCGGCGGGTGCTCGCGAGCAGTACTTC. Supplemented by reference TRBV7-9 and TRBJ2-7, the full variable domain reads DTGVSQNPRHKITKRGQNVTFRCDPISEHNRLYWYRQTLGQGPEFLTYFQNEAQLEKSRLLSDRFSAERPKGSFSTLEIQRTEQGDSAMYLCASSPAGAREQYFGPGTRLTVT.

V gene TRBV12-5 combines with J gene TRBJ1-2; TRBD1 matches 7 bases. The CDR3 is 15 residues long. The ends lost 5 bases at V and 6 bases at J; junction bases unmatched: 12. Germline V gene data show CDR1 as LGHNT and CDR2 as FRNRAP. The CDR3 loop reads CASGPSGQTAHGYTF. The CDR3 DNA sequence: TGTGCTAGTGGTCCCTCGGGACAGACGGCTCATGGCTACACCTTC.

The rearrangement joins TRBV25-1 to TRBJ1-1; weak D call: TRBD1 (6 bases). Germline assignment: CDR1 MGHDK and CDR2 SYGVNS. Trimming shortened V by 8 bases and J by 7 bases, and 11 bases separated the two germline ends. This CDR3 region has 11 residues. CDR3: CASRRGLEAFF. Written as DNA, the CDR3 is TGTGCCAGCCGCAGGGGACTTGAAGCTTTCTTT.

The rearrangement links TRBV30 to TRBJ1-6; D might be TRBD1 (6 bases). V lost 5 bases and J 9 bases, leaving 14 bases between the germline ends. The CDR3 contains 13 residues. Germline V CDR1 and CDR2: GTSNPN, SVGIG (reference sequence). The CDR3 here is CAWEGTPGSPLHF. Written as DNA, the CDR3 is TGTGCCTGGGAGGGGACACCGGGTTCACCCCTCCACTTT.